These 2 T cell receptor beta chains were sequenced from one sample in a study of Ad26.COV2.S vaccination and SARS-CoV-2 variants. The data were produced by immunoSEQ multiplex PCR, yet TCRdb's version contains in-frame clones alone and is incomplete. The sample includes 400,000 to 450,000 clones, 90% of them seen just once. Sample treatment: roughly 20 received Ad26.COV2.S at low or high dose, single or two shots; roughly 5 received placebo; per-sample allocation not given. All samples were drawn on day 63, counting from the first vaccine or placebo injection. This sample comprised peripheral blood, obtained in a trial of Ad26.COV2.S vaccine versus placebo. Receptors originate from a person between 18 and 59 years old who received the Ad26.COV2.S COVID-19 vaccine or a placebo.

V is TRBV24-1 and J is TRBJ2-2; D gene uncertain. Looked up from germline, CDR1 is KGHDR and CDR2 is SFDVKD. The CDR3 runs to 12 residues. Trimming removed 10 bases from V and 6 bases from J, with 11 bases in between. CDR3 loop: CATLHDSGELFF. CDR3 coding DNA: TGTGCCACTCTTCATGACTCCGGGGAGCTGTTTTTT.

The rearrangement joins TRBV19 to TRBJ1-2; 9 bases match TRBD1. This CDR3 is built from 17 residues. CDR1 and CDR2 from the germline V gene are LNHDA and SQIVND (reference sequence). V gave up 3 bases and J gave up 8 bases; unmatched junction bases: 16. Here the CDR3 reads CASSIRGDRAPPEGYTF. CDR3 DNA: TGTGCCAGTAGTATCCGTGGGGACAGGGCGCCTCCTGAGGGCTACACCTTC.